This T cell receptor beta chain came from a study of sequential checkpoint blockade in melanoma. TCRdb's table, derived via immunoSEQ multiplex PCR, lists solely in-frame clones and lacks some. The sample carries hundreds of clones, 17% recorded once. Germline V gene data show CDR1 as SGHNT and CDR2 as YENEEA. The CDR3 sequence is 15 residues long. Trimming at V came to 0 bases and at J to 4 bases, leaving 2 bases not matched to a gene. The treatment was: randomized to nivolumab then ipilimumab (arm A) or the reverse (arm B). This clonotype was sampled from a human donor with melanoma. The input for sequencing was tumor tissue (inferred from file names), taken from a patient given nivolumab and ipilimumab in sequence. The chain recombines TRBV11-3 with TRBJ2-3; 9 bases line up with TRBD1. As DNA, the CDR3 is TGTGCCAGCAGCTTAGACGGGACAGGGTCAGATACGCAGTATTTT. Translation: CASSLDGTGSDTQYF.